These T cell receptor beta chains were read from a single sample in a study of control samples from healthy donors and cancer patients. The data were produced by immunoSEQ multiplex PCR, yet TCRdb's version contains in-frame clones alone and is incomplete. The table has 150,000 or so clones, roughly 94% seen once. The specimen sequenced was blood. The receptors were gathered from a man aged 40-55 years in good health. Each CDR3 is given with its conserved first and last residue. D genes are given only for firm matches. Only some rows state a clone size, as once, few, many or a class for expanded clones.

V gene: TRBV19; clone size: NA; D gene: NA; J gene: TRBJ1-2; CDR3 DNA: TGTGCCAGTAGTATAGGGTTAGACAGTGCCCCAGGCTACACCTTC; CDR3 protein: CASSIGLDSAPGYTF
V gene: TRBV27; clone size: NA; D gene: NA; J gene: TRBJ2-6; CDR3 DNA: TGTGCCAGCAGTTTAACCAGCTCTGGGGCCAACGTCCTGACTTTC; CDR3 protein: CASSLTSSGANVLTF
V gene: TRBV27; clone size: NA; D gene: NA; J gene: TRBJ1-1; CDR3 DNA: TGTGCCAGCAGTTTAACCCAGTTCGGCACTGAAGCTTTCTTT; CDR3 protein: CASSLTQFGTEAFF
V gene: TRBV6-5; clone size: NA; D gene: NA; J gene: TRBJ2-5; CDR3 DNA: TGTGCCAGCAGCAGGTATAGGGGAGAGACCCAGTACTTC; CDR3 protein: CASSRYRGETQYF
V gene: TRBV5-8; clone size: NA; D gene: NA; J gene: TRBJ1-2; CDR3 DNA: TGTGCCAGCAGCCATCAAACAGGGAACTATGGCTACACCTTC; CDR3 protein: CASSHQTGNYGYTF
V gene: TRBV7-2; clone size: NA; D gene: TRBD1; J gene: TRBJ1-3; CDR3 DNA: TGTGCCAGCAGCTTCATCGGACAGGGTGGAAACACCATATATTTT; CDR3 protein: CASSFIGQGGNTIYF
V gene: TRBV5-1; clone size: NA; D gene: NA; J gene: TRBJ2-1; CDR3 DNA: TGCGCCAGCAGCATTCTACCGGGAACGCCGCGGAATGAGCAGTTCTTC; CDR3 protein: CASSILPGTPRNEQFF
V gene: TRBV12-3/TRBV12-4; clone size: NA; D gene: NA; J gene: TRBJ1-1; CDR3 DNA: TGTGCCAGCAGTTACAGACAGTTCTCTGAAGCTTTCTTT; CDR3 protein: CASSYRQFSEAFF
V gene: TRBV7-2; clone size: NA; D gene: NA; J gene: TRBJ2-1; CDR3 DNA: TGTGCCAGCAGCTTAGTCTCCTACAATGAGCAGTTCTTC; CDR3 protein: CASSLVSYNEQFF
V gene: TRBV4-3; clone size: NA; D gene: TRBD1; J gene: TRBJ2-1; CDR3 DNA: TGCGCCAGCAGCCTCAGGGGGATCTCCTACAATGAGCAGTTCTTC; CDR3 protein: CASSLRGISYNEQFF
V gene: TRBV5-1; clone size: NA; D gene: NA; J gene: TRBJ2-5; CDR3 DNA: TGCGCCAGCAGCTTGGCGGCAGGGAGTGAGACCCAGTACTTC; CDR3 protein: CASSLAAGSETQYF
V gene: TRBV28; clone size: NA; D gene: TRBD1; J gene: TRBJ2-7; CDR3 DNA: TGTGCCAGCTGCCACCCCAGACAGGGGGCTTACGAGCAGTACTTC; CDR3 protein: CASCHPRQGAYEQYF
V gene: TRBV5-6; clone size: NA; D gene: NA; J gene: TRBJ1-5; CDR3 DNA: TGTGCCAGCAGCACGGCCGGGACCCTCGGCCAGCCCCAGCATTTT; CDR3 protein: CASSTAGTLGQPQHF
V gene: TRBV5-4; clone size: NA; D gene: NA; J gene: TRBJ2-6; CDR3 DNA: TGTGCCAGCAGCAGGGCTTCTGGGGCCAACGTCCTGACTTTC; CDR3 protein: CASSRASGANVLTF
V gene: TRBV30; clone size: NA; D gene: NA; J gene: TRBJ1-1; CDR3 DNA: TGTGCCTGGGGCAGACAGAACACTGAAGCTTTCTTT; CDR3 protein: CAWGRQNTEAFF
V gene: TRBV6-5; clone size: NA; D gene: NA; J gene: TRBJ2-3; CDR3 DNA: TGTGCCAGCAGTTACTCAGACGTTTGGGGCACAGATACGCAGTATTTT; CDR3 protein: CASSYSDVWGTDTQYF
V gene: TRBV5-1; clone size: NA; D gene: NA; J gene: TRBJ1-3; CDR3 DNA: TGCGCCAGCAGCTTGGGCGACAGCTTCACTGGAAACACCATATATTTT; CDR3 protein: CASSLGDSFTGNTIYF
V gene: TRBV4-3; clone size: NA; D gene: NA; J gene: TRBJ1-6; CDR3 DNA: TGCGCCAGCAGCCAATGGTTTGGTCAGGGCGGTTATAATTCACCCCTCCACTTT; CDR3 protein: CASSQWFGQGGYNSPLHF
V gene: TRBV6-2/TRBV6-3; clone size: NA; D gene: NA; J gene: TRBJ2-5; CDR3 DNA: TGTGCCAGCAGTCAAACTCCCGCTAGTCGGCTTTCAGAGACCCAGTACTTC; CDR3 protein: CASSQTPASRLSETQYF
V gene: TRBV11-2; clone size: NA; D gene: TRBD1; J gene: TRBJ1-5; CDR3 DNA: TGTGCCAGCAGCTTAGATCGGGTCAGGGGGTTCGATCAGCCCCAGCATTTT; CDR3 protein: CASSLDRVRGFDQPQHF
V gene: TRBV9; clone size: NA; D gene: NA; J gene: TRBJ2-7; CDR3 DNA: TGTGCCAGCAGCGCCCCGTGGGGTAGGGAGCAGTACTTC; CDR3 protein: CASSAPWGREQYF
V gene: TRBV7-2; clone size: NA; D gene: NA; J gene: TRBJ2-3; CDR3 DNA: TGTGCCAGCAGGAGCCAAGGCACAGATACGCAGTATTTT; CDR3 protein: CASRSQGTDTQYF
V gene: TRBV11-2; clone size: NA; D gene: NA; J gene: TRBJ2-5; CDR3 DNA: TGTGCCAGCAGCTTAGACCGGGGCCAAACCGAAACCAAAGAGACCCAGTACTTC; CDR3 protein: CASSLDRGQTETKETQYF
V gene: TRBV14; clone size: NA; D gene: NA; J gene: TRBJ2-7; CDR3 DNA: TGTGCCAGCAGCCCTACCCTCTTAGGGGGTAGCGAGCAGTACTTC; CDR3 protein: CASSPTLLGGSEQYF
V gene: TRBV27; clone size: NA; D gene: TRBD1; J gene: TRBJ1-5; CDR3 DNA: TGTGCCAGCAGTTTCTCAGGGGGCAGTCAGCCCCAGCATTTT; CDR3 protein: CASSFSGGSQPQHF
V gene: TRBV5-1; clone size: NA; D gene: NA; J gene: TRBJ2-3; CDR3 DNA: TGCGCCAGGTTGGGGGATACGCAGTATTTT; CDR3 protein: CARLGDTQYF
V gene: TRBV7-2; clone size: NA; D gene: TRBD1; J gene: TRBJ2-2; CDR3 DNA: TGTGCCAGCAGCTTAGGGGGACAGGGCAACACCGGGGAGCTGTTTTTT; CDR3 protein: CASSLGGQGNTGELFF
V gene: TRBV4-3; clone size: NA; D gene: NA; J gene: TRBJ2-2; CDR3 DNA: TGCGCCAGCAGCCAAGATCGGTTGCTAGTCGGCACCGGGGAGCTGTTTTTT; CDR3 protein: CASSQDRLLVGTGELFF
V gene: TRBV2; clone size: NA; D gene: NA; J gene: TRBJ1-5; CDR3 DNA: TGTGCCAGCAGCCCGACACGTAATAGCAATCAGCCCCAGCATTTT; CDR3 protein: CASSPTRNSNQPQHF
V gene: TRBV6-1; clone size: NA; D gene: TRBD1; J gene: TRBJ1-3; CDR3 DNA: TGTGCCAGCAGTGAAAATCCGGGACAGGGCTCGGGAAACACCATATATTTT; CDR3 protein: CASSENPGQGSGNTIYF
V gene: TRBV7-9; clone size: NA; D gene: NA; J gene: TRBJ1-4; CDR3 DNA: TGTGCCAGCAGCTTCAAAACCCAACCGGGAGACCTAAACGAAAAACTGTTTTTT; CDR3 protein: CASSFKTQPGDLNEKLFF
V gene: TRBV28; clone size: NA; D gene: TRBD1; J gene: TRBJ2-2; CDR3 DNA: TGTGCCAGCAGTTTATACAGGGGAGCCGGGGAGCTGTTTTTT; CDR3 protein: CASSLYRGAGELFF
V gene: TRBV5-4; clone size: NA; D gene: NA; J gene: TRBJ2-7; CDR3 DNA: TGTGCCACCAACGATGGGGGGGGGCGCTACGAGCAGTACTTC; CDR3 protein: CATNDGGGRYEQYF
V gene: TRBV5-1; clone size: NA; D gene: NA; J gene: TRBJ1-4; CDR3 DNA: TGCGCCAGCAGCTACTCCGGGGCAGCAACTAATGAAAAACTGTTTTTT; CDR3 protein: CASSYSGAATNEKLFF
V gene: TRBV28; clone size: NA; D gene: NA; J gene: TRBJ1-1; CDR3 DNA: TGTGCCAGCAGTTTACCCCGAATAAACACTGAAGCTTTCTTT; CDR3 protein: CASSLPRINTEAFF
V gene: TRBV19; clone size: NA; D gene: NA; J gene: TRBJ2-7; CDR3 DNA: TGTGCCAGTAGCGAAAGGGGGTTAAATAAGCGCCTCAGCGAGCAGTACTTC; CDR3 protein: CASSERGLNKRLSEQYF
V gene: TRBV5-5; clone size: NA; D gene: NA; J gene: TRBJ2-7; CDR3 DNA: TGTGCCAGCAGCCTTCGTTTAGGGGTGAATCGCGAGCAGTACTTC; CDR3 protein: CASSLRLGVNREQYF
V gene: TRBV28; clone size: NA; D gene: NA; J gene: TRBJ1-2; CDR3 DNA: TGTGCCAGCACCCGATGGGACCTGTATGGCTACACCTTC; CDR3 protein: CASTRWDLYGYTF
V gene: TRBV27; clone size: NA; D gene: NA; J gene: TRBJ2-3; CDR3 DNA: TGTGCCAGCCTTCCCCGACCTGGCTCAGATACGCAGTATTTT; CDR3 protein: CASLPRPGSDTQYF
V gene: TRBV7-8; clone size: NA; D gene: NA; J gene: TRBJ2-5; CDR3 DNA: TGTGCCAGCGACGGACCCTCGAACCATGAGACCCAGTACTTC; CDR3 protein: CASDGPSNHETQYF
V gene: TRBV6-5; clone size: NA; D gene: NA; J gene: TRBJ1-2; CDR3 DNA: TGTGCCAGCCTATCCGGGGGGTCTGGCGCTTATGGCTACACCTTC; CDR3 protein: CASLSGGSGAYGYTF
V gene: TRBV6-5; clone size: NA; D gene: TRBD2; J gene: TRBJ2-3; CDR3 DNA: TGTGCCAGCTCTACGGGGGGGCTCACAGATACGCAGTATTTT; CDR3 protein: CASSTGGLTDTQYF
V gene: TRBV18; clone size: NA; D gene: NA; J gene: TRBJ2-7; CDR3 DNA: TGTGCCAGCTCACCTTCTAAGGGGGTCCCCTACGAGCAGTACTTC; CDR3 protein: CASSPSKGVPYEQYF
V gene: TRBV14; clone size: NA; D gene: NA; J gene: TRBJ1-2; CDR3 DNA: TGTGCCAGCAGCCAAGTTCCAGGGGTGGAAGGCTACACCTTC; CDR3 protein: CASSQVPGVEGYTF
V gene: TRBV5-1; clone size: NA; D gene: TRBD1; J gene: TRBJ1-2; CDR3 DNA: TGCGCCAGCAGCTTGGACCCGACAGGGGTGTCTGGCTACACCTTC; CDR3 protein: CASSLDPTGVSGYTF
V gene: TRBV27; clone size: NA; D gene: TRBD1; J gene: TRBJ1-4; CDR3 DNA: TGTGCCAGCAGTTTATCGATGGACAGGGTGGTTGGGGGAAAACTGTTTTTT; CDR3 protein: CASSLSMDRVVGGKLFF
V gene: TRBV28; clone size: NA; D gene: NA; J gene: TRBJ2-1; CDR3 DNA: TGTGCCAGCAGTTTTGTGCAGGTACGGGCTCGCGACAATGAGCAGTTCTTC; CDR3 protein: CASSFVQVRARDNEQFF
V gene: TRBV29-1; clone size: few; D gene: NA; J gene: TRBJ1-2; CDR3 DNA: TGCAGCTACCGCGCGGATAACTATGGCTACACCTTC; CDR3 protein: CSYRADNYGYTF
V gene: TRBV27; clone size: NA; D gene: NA; J gene: TRBJ1-2; CDR3 DNA: TGTGCCAGCAGCTCTGACAGTTCCAATGGCTACACCTTC; CDR3 protein: CASSSDSSNGYTF
V gene: TRBV4-1; clone size: NA; D gene: NA; J gene: TRBJ2-7; CDR3 DNA: TGCGCCAGCAGCCAAGATCGGGCTGGCCCCTGGGAGCAGTACTTC; CDR3 protein: CASSQDRAGPWEQYF
V gene: TRBV28; clone size: NA; D gene: NA; J gene: TRBJ1-5; CDR3 DNA: TGTGCCAGCAGAGGACCCAATCAGCCCCAGCATTTT; CDR3 protein: CASRGPNQPQHF
V gene: TRBV18; clone size: NA; D gene: NA; J gene: TRBJ1-5; CDR3 DNA: TGTGCCAGCTCCTATACGGGCTATAGCAATCAGCCCCAGCATTTT; CDR3 protein: CASSYTGYSNQPQHF
V gene: TRBV3-1/TRBV3-2; clone size: NA; D gene: NA; J gene: TRBJ1-6; CDR3 DNA: TGTGCCAGCAGCCTAGTAACAGGGCAAGAGTCACCCCTCCACTTT; CDR3 protein: CASSLVTGQESPLHF
V gene: TRBV6-1; clone size: NA; D gene: NA; J gene: TRBJ1-2; CDR3 DNA: TGTGCCAGCAGTGAGCCTCGGGACGGCTATGGCTACACCTTC; CDR3 protein: CASSEPRDGYGYTF
V gene: TRBV18; clone size: NA; D gene: NA; J gene: TRBJ1-1; CDR3 DNA: TGTGCCAGCTCACGCGAGCCCTGGGGGACTGAAGCTTTCTTT; CDR3 protein: CASSREPWGTEAFF
V gene: TRBV9; clone size: NA; D gene: NA; J gene: TRBJ2-7; CDR3 DNA: TGTGCCAGCAGCACCCGACCAGGGGCTGGCTACGAGCAGTACTTC; CDR3 protein: CASSTRPGAGYEQYF